This T cell receptor (beta chain) was sequenced during a study of T cell clonality in common variable immunodeficiency. The germline V gene encodes CDR1 ENHRY and CDR2 SYGVKD. Trimming took 0 bases from V and 3 from J; bases not matched to a gene: 2. The CDR3 has 16 amino acids. This clone came up many times. The CDR3 end is not reached by the read, which stops 3 residues before it; the germline J gene fills it in. Using immunoSEQ multiplex PCR, the repertoire was profiled, and TCRdb retains in-frame clones only, with some absent. This sample carries roughly 52,000 clones, none of them present only once.

The chain carries TRBV10-3 and TRBJ2-4, with 10 bases aligning to TRBD2. The sample comprised peripheral blood mononuclear cells. The source is a person between 18 and 70 years old in good health. This CDR3 is CAISESAGGDKNIQYF. The sequenced part of the CDR3 DNA is TGTGCCATCAGTGAGTCAGCGGGAGGGGACAAAAACATT.